This is a list of T cell receptor beta chains from one sample in a study of blood T cells in healthy people across ages. Each CDR3 protein is one row after TCRdb ran MiXCR on the 5' RACE reads. Among about 1.5 million distinct CDR3 sequences, about 45% were seen once, and the ten largest hold under 5%. Sequencing was carried out using blood. These receptor sequences come from a woman between 18 and 29 years old in good health. CDR3s include the opening cysteine and the closing phenylalanine or tryptophan. Clone sizes are given selectively: once, few, many, or a class where the clone is expanded.

abundance: NA; j_gene: TRBJ2-1; v_gene: TRBV12-3/TRBV12-4; CDR3aa: CATFDSSYNEQFF
abundance: NA; j_gene: TRBJ2-7; v_gene: TRBV12-5; CDR3aa: CASGFGQVVHEQYF
abundance: NA; j_gene: TRBJ2-7; v_gene: TRBV5-1; CDR3aa: CASSQGPGRGEQYF
abundance: few; j_gene: TRBJ1-1; v_gene: TRBV7-2; CDR3aa: CASGTARWTFF
abundance: NA; j_gene: TRBJ2-5; v_gene: TRBV4-2; CDR3aa: CASSQGEIDQETQYF
abundance: NA; j_gene: TRBJ2-3; v_gene: TRBV7-2; CDR3aa: CASSTWTGRSTDTQYF
abundance: NA; j_gene: TRBJ2-7; v_gene: TRBV5-1; CDR3aa: CASSLAMGGQYEQYF
abundance: NA; j_gene: TRBJ1-5; v_gene: TRBV27; CDR3aa: CASSQGQGGSNQPQHF
abundance: NA; j_gene: TRBJ2-1; v_gene: TRBV6-5; CDR3aa: CASGLDRSTYNEQFF
abundance: NA; j_gene: NA; v_gene: TRBV5-6; CDR3aa: CPSSLAEGEQYF
abundance: NA; j_gene: TRBJ1-1; v_gene: TRBV6-2/TRBV6-3; CDR3aa: CASKGRVVEAFF
abundance: NA; j_gene: TRBJ2-4; v_gene: TRBV10-3; CDR3aa: CAISDAGQKNIQYF
abundance: NA; j_gene: TRBJ1-1; v_gene: TRBV18; CDR3aa: CASSPYRDRGRGTEAFF
abundance: few; j_gene: TRBJ2-3; v_gene: TRBV7-2; CDR3aa: CASSLREGGSDTQYF
abundance: few; j_gene: TRBJ2-1; v_gene: TRBV29-1; CDR3aa: CSGRTSGIYNEQFF
abundance: NA; j_gene: TRBJ2-7; v_gene: TRBV6-1; CDR3aa: CASSQPGQGELHYEQYF
abundance: once; j_gene: TRBJ2-3; v_gene: TRBV11-2; CDR3aa: CASSSSRPTDTQYF
abundance: NA; j_gene: TRBJ2-1; v_gene: TRBV6-2/TRBV6-3; CDR3aa: CASGTGAKIRQFF
abundance: NA; j_gene: TRBJ2-6; v_gene: TRBV18; CDR3aa: CASSPNRSGANVLTF
abundance: few; j_gene: TRBJ1-1; v_gene: TRBV9; CDR3aa: CASSSLGHPNTEAFF
abundance: few; j_gene: TRBJ2-5; v_gene: TRBV7-9; CDR3aa: CASSFDGWQQYF
abundance: many; j_gene: TRBJ2-2; v_gene: TRBV6-4; CDR3aa: CASSGGNTGELFF
abundance: NA; j_gene: NA; v_gene: TRBV12-3/TRBV12-4; CDR3aa: CASSLNRAGSSDNEQYF
abundance: NA; j_gene: TRBJ2-5; v_gene: TRBV28; CDR3aa: CASSSVGRLRETQYF
abundance: few; j_gene: TRBJ1-1; v_gene: TRBV20-1; CDR3aa: CSAKGQGLNTEAFF
abundance: NA; j_gene: NA; v_gene: TRBV4-3; CDR3aa: CASSRLAGQGLAETQYF
abundance: NA; j_gene: TRBJ1-1; v_gene: TRBV27; CDR3aa: CASSLGHGRTNTEAFF
abundance: few; j_gene: TRBJ2-3; v_gene: TRBV12-3/TRBV12-4; CDR3aa: CASSLINTQYF
abundance: NA; j_gene: TRBJ2-7; v_gene: TRBV2; CDR3aa: CASSGRDRGSYNEQYF
abundance: NA; j_gene: TRBJ2-5; v_gene: TRBV4-3; CDR3aa: CASSQAVGADQYNEQYF
abundance: NA; j_gene: TRBJ2-3; v_gene: TRBV24-1; CDR3aa: CATSDTNIRDTQYF
abundance: NA; j_gene: TRBJ2-7; v_gene: TRBV5-1; CDR3aa: CASSVSRNYEQYF
abundance: NA; j_gene: TRBJ2-1; v_gene: TRBV30; CDR3aa: CAWSKRLGFDERFF
abundance: NA; j_gene: TRBJ1-2; v_gene: TRBV12-3/TRBV12-4; CDR3aa: CAGSLGGNYGYTF
abundance: few; j_gene: TRBJ1-2; v_gene: TRBV5-1; CDR3aa: CASSLEGSGYYGYTF
abundance: NA; j_gene: TRBJ1-1; v_gene: TRBV7-9; CDR3aa: CASSRDWSNTEAFF
abundance: NA; j_gene: TRBJ1-5; v_gene: TRBV6-1; CDR3aa: CASSEWGRGQLGGYNQPQHF
abundance: NA; j_gene: TRBJ2-5; v_gene: TRBV12-3/TRBV12-4; CDR3aa: CASSIRGGRQETQYF
abundance: NA; j_gene: TRBJ2-1; v_gene: TRBV13; CDR3aa: CASSLEAGGSEQFF
abundance: once; j_gene: NA; v_gene: TRBV7-7; CDR3aa: CASSLGIAGGDETQYF
abundance: NA; j_gene: TRBJ1-5; v_gene: TRBV20-1; CDR3aa: CSVPRQGNGPAGFRNQPQHF
abundance: few; j_gene: TRBJ2-7; v_gene: TRBV27; CDR3aa: CASSLQGLTSEQYF
abundance: NA; j_gene: TRBJ2-1; v_gene: TRBV7-3; CDR3aa: CASSLLGGTNEQFF
abundance: NA; j_gene: TRBJ1-5; v_gene: TRBV6-2/TRBV6-3; CDR3aa: CASRTWQGQPQHF
abundance: few; j_gene: TRBJ1-2; v_gene: TRBV29-1; CDR3aa: CSVAGQKVGYTF
abundance: NA; j_gene: TRBJ2-1; v_gene: TRBV9; CDR3aa: CASSVGNHREQFF
abundance: NA; j_gene: TRBJ2-7; v_gene: TRBV9; CDR3aa: CASSLRYREDPYEQYF
abundance: NA; j_gene: TRBJ1-4; v_gene: TRBV27; CDR3aa: CASSFQDDGSEKLFF